The next 5 T cell receptor beta chains were all read from a single sample in a study of cytomegalovirus exposure and HLA in healthy donors (dated by TCRdb to 2017 to 2019). Library preparation was by the immunoSEQ multiplex PCR assay. A mixture of 60 forward primers for TCR Vbeta segments and 13 reverse primers for TCR Jbeta segments was used in the multiplex PCR. TCRdb obtained this table from immuneACCESS and retained in-frame rearrangements with V and J assigned. These tables miss some clones; where compared with another copy, unresolved V genes account for less than half of the shortfall, and the remainder is unexplained. This sample is represented by 170,000 or so clones; around 82% of them were singletons. The top ten constitute over 2% of the sample. Source material: PBMCs. These receptors came from a man aged 55 to 69 in good health and CMV-seronegative.

This chain uses TRBV7-9 with TRBJ2-5, with 14 bases fitting TRBD2. Germline assignment: CDR1 SEHNR and CDR2 FQNEAQ (reference sequence). CDR3 length: 15 amino acids. The J segment lost 9 bases and the V segment lost 5 bases, leaving 8 bases of the junction unmatched. CDR3 DNA: TGTGCCAGCAGCGTCGGGACTAGCGGGGGTTGGGCCCAGTACTTC. Protein: CASSVGTSGGWAQYF.

This clone came up a few times. The V gene is TRBV6-5, the J gene TRBJ2-1; a possible D gene is TRBD2 (5 bases). The germline V gene has CDR1 MNHEY and CDR2 SVGAGI. With 4 bases removed from V and 4 bases from J, the gap between germline ends came to 11 bases. The CDR3 is 14 amino acids. The chain's CDR3 is CASSLLGIYNEQFF. The CDR3 nucleotides read TGTGCCAGCAGTTTACTAGGGATATACAATGAGCAGTTCTTC.

This clone was counted a single time. This chain connects TRBV5-1 to TRBJ2-3; 9 nucleotides line up with TRBD1. The CDR3 has 15 amino acids. Losses at the gene ends were 1 base for V and 3 bases for J; bases not matched to a gene: 3. Looked up from germline, CDR1 is SGHRS and CDR2 is YFSETQ. The CDR3 bases are TGCGCCAGCAGCTTGCAGACAGGGGGTACAGATACGCAGTATTTT. It codes for CASSLQTGGTDTQYF.

The V and J genes are TRBV18 and TRBJ2-3; tentative D call: TRBD1 (5 bases). The V gene lost 2 bases and the J gene lost 4 bases, with 13 bases spanning the gap. The CDR3 length is 15 residues. Looked up from germline, CDR1 is KGHSH and CDR2 is LQKENI. CDR3 nucleotides: TGTGCCAGCTCACCATTGGGGCCTTCCCCAGATACGCAGTATTTT. Protein sequence: CASSPLGPSPDTQYF. The variable domain in full, completed from reference TRBV18 and TRBJ2-3, reads NAGVMQNPRHLVRRRGQEARLRCSPMKGHSHVYWYRQLPEEGLKFMVYLQKENIIDESGMPKERFSAEFPKEGPSILRIQQVVRGDSAAYFCASSPLGPSPDTQYFGPGTRLTVL.

CDR3 residues: CASSVGRGATEAFF. CDR3 coding DNA: TGTGCCAGCAGCGTAGGCAGGGGGGCCACTGAAGCTTTCTTT. This sequence joins TRBV9 and TRBJ1-1, with 7 positions matching TRBD1. J gave up 4 bases and V 0 bases, and 3 bases lay outside the gene matches. The CDR3 covers 14 residues. Looked up from germline, CDR1 is SGDLS and CDR2 is YYNGEE.